This entry concerns a single T cell receptor beta chain. Sequencing was performed with immunoSEQ multiplex PCR; in TCRdb, only in-frame clones are kept and a portion is missing. The table lists 93,000 or so clones, roughly 91% of them singletons. The data derive from a study of T cell responses to AZD1222 COVID-19 vaccine. Overall study context: Second doses were pooled across both intervals (about 4 or about 12 weeks).

The material was peripheral blood, obtained on day 0 of AZD1222 vaccination. The receptor comes from an adult in good health.

Here the CDR3 DNA reads TGTGCCAGCAGTTTGGGCGATTTCAGAGAGCAGTTCTTC. This codes for CASSLGDFREQFF. The rearrangement uses TRBV12-3 or TRBV12-4 and TRBJ2-1; no firm D call. Trimming took off 3 bases at V and 10 bases at J, with 13 bases between the two ends. The CDR3 has 13 amino acids.